This T cell receptor beta chain derives from a study of cytomegalovirus exposure and HLA in healthy donors. V dropped 4 bases and J dropped 1; count of bases not matched to a gene: 19. This CDR3 has 19 residues. CDR1 SGHVS and CDR2 FQNEAQ come from the germline V gene. The study, taken as a whole, reports: A later analysis by the authors found several of the most significant clusters apparently linked to common viral pathogens. A few chains tied to CMV proved CMV antigen-specific in vitro. A list of roughly 180 TCR beta chains associated with cytomegalovirus was given.

As concerns this clone: Its antigen is unknown.

This PCR relied on a set of 60 Vbeta primers and 13 Jbeta primers. The repertoire was sequenced with immunoSEQ multiplex PCR; TCRdb's copy has only in-frame clones and lacks some. The table includes approximately 110,000 clones, roughly 81% detected once. The sequencing input was PBMCs. V and J are TRBV7-8 and TRBJ2-7; 7 bases agree with TRBD2. This receptor was obtained from a woman aged 25 to 39 in good health and CMV-seronegative. The CDR3 region is CASSSAGRSEFSGSYEQYF. CDR3 bases: TGTGCCAGCAGCTCCGCGGGCAGAAGTGAATTTAGCGGGTCCTACGAGCAGTACTTC.